A selection of T cell receptor beta chains follows, all from one sample in a study of T cells after yellow fever vaccination. TCRdb reprocessed the 5' RACE reads via MiXCR and lists one record per CDR3 protein. The sample has a few hundred thousand distinct CDR3 sequences; approximately 6.7% are singletons. This sample comprised CD4+ T cells sorted from PBMCs, obtained on the day of the yellow fever booster vaccination. The receptors originated from a man aged 25-40 years who received the YFV17D yellow fever vaccine. CDR3s include the opening cysteine and the closing phenylalanine or tryptophan. The order of the fields is V gene, clone size, J gene, D gene, CDR3 length, CDR3 protein, CDR3 DNA. A D gene is named only where the DNA matches it firmly. Some rows have no size entry. The others give once, few or many, or a class for an expanded clone.

v_gene: TRBV12-3/TRBV12-4; abundance: many; j_gene: TRBJ1-1; d_gene: -; len: 14; CDR3aa: CASSQRESGTEAFF; CDR3nt: TGTGCCAGCAGTCAAAGGGAGTCCGGCACTGAAGCTTTCTTT
v_gene: TRBV28; abundance: -; j_gene: TRBJ2-2; d_gene: TRBD2; len: 17; CDR3aa: CASSLEALAGGREELFF; CDR3nt: TGTGCCAGCAGTTTAGAAGCACTAGCGGGAGGTCGTGAGGAGCTGTTTTTT
v_gene: TRBV20-1; abundance: few; j_gene: TRBJ2-7; d_gene: -; len: 13; CDR3aa: CSAGVPSSYEQYF; CDR3nt: TGCAGTGCTGGCGTTCCCAGCTCCTACGAGCAGTACTTC
v_gene: TRBV12-3/TRBV12-4; abundance: few; j_gene: TRBJ1-1; d_gene: TRBD1; len: 16; CDR3aa: CASSPLPGGLNTEAFF; CDR3nt: TGTGCCAGCAGTCCGCTCCCAGGGGGATTGAACACTGAAGCTTTCTTT
v_gene: TRBV20-1; abundance: -; j_gene: TRBJ1-1; d_gene: -; len: 13; CDR3aa: CSARSGGVGEAFF; CDR3nt: TGCAGTGCTAGGTCCGGGGGCGTTGGTGAAGCTTTCTTT
v_gene: TRBV7-9; abundance: -; j_gene: TRBJ1-1; d_gene: -; len: 14; CDR3aa: CASSPGGTNTEAFF; CDR3nt: TGTGCCAGCAGCCCTGGGGGTACGAACACTGAAGCTTTCTTT
v_gene: TRBV6-4; abundance: many; j_gene: TRBJ2-3; d_gene: -; len: 11; CDR3aa: CASSAGVTQYF; CDR3nt: TGTGCCAGCAGTGCGGGAGTTACGCAGTATTTT
v_gene: TRBV7-9; abundance: many; j_gene: TRBJ2-7; d_gene: TRBD1; len: 13; CDR3aa: CASSSQGRREQYF; CDR3nt: TGTGCCAGCAGCTCACAGGGGAGAAGGGAGCAGTACTTC
v_gene: TRBV6-2/TRBV6-3; abundance: many; j_gene: TRBJ2-1; d_gene: -; len: 13; CDR3aa: CASSYIGTMEQFF; CDR3nt: TGTGCCAGCAGTTACATCGGGACGATGGAGCAGTTCTTC
v_gene: TRBV4-2; abundance: -; j_gene: TRBJ1-2; d_gene: -; len: 15; CDR3aa: CASSQDLLDDYGYTF; CDR3nt: TGTGCCAGCAGCCAAGATCTCTTGGACGACTATGGCTACACCTTC
v_gene: TRBV5-1; abundance: many; j_gene: TRBJ2-1; d_gene: -; len: 12; CDR3aa: CASSLEGHEQFF; CDR3nt: TGCGCCAGCAGCTTGGAGGGGCATGAGCAGTTCTTC
v_gene: TRBV9; abundance: many; j_gene: TRBJ2-1; d_gene: TRBD1; len: 15; CDR3aa: CASSVGQGPYNEQFF; CDR3nt: TGTGCCAGCAGCGTTGGACAGGGCCCCTACAATGAGCAGTTCTTC
v_gene: TRBV6-1; abundance: few; j_gene: TRBJ2-4; d_gene: TRBD1; len: 13; CDR3aa: CASSGDRRNIQYF; CDR3nt: TGTGCCAGCAGTGGGGACAGACGAAACATTCAGTACTTC
v_gene: TRBV6-5; abundance: few; j_gene: TRBJ2-3; d_gene: TRBD2; len: 16; CDR3aa: CASSSNGLAGSDTQYF; CDR3nt: TGTGCCAGCAGTTCAAATGGACTAGCGGGATCAGATACGCAGTATTTT
v_gene: TRBV7-2; abundance: -; j_gene: TRBJ2-7; d_gene: -; len: 16; CDR3aa: CASSLRSGTTSYKQYF; CDR3nt: TGTGCCAGCAGCTTACGAAGCGGTACGACTTCCTACAAGCAGTACTTC
v_gene: TRBV6-1; abundance: -; j_gene: TRBJ2-1; d_gene: -; len: 13; CDR3aa: CASRLDANNEQFF; CDR3nt: TGTGCCAGCAGGCTAGACGCTAACAATGAGCAGTTCTTC
v_gene: TRBV10-3; abundance: few; j_gene: TRBJ2-3; d_gene: -; len: 14; CDR3aa: CAITPEAASYTQYF; CDR3nt: TGTGCCATCACCCCCGAGGCGGCGAGTTATACGCAGTATTTT
v_gene: TRBV20-1; abundance: -; j_gene: TRBJ2-5; d_gene: -; len: 14; CDR3aa: CSASTGGGGETQYF; CDR3nt: TGCAGTGCTTCGACTGGCGGAGGGGGGGAGACCCAGTACTTC
v_gene: TRBV5-6; abundance: many; j_gene: TRBJ2-1; d_gene: TRBD1; len: 15; CDR3aa: CASSSGQGWGNEQFF; CDR3nt: TGTGCCAGCAGCTCAGGACAGGGCTGGGGCAATGAGCAGTTCTTC
v_gene: TRBV4-3; abundance: few; j_gene: TRBJ1-2; d_gene: -; len: 14; CDR3aa: CASSQARQTYGYTF; CDR3nt: TGCGCCAGCAGCCAAGCCCGACAGACCTATGGCTACACCTTC
v_gene: TRBV23-1; abundance: few; j_gene: TRBJ2-7; d_gene: -; len: 15; CDR3aa: CASTPRGARSYEQYF; CDR3nt: TGCGCCAGCACTCCTAGGGGAGCGAGATCCTACGAGCAGTACTTC
v_gene: TRBV11-2; abundance: many; j_gene: TRBJ2-2; d_gene: -; len: 15; CDR3aa: CASSLEGFNTGELFF; CDR3nt: TGTGCCAGCAGCTTAGAAGGGTTTAACACCGGGGAGCTGTTTTTT
v_gene: TRBV5-1; abundance: -; j_gene: TRBJ2-1; d_gene: -; len: 13; CDR3aa: CASRDHPTDEQFF; CDR3nt: TGCGCCAGCAGGGACCACCCTACGGATGAGCAGTTCTTC
v_gene: TRBV2; abundance: few; j_gene: TRBJ2-1; d_gene: -; len: 13; CDR3aa: CARSQRKGYEQFF; CDR3nt: TGTGCCAGATCCCAGAGGAAAGGCTATGAGCAGTTCTTC
v_gene: TRBV7-8; abundance: many; j_gene: TRBJ2-2; d_gene: -; len: 14; CDR3aa: CASRGQTNTGELFF; CDR3nt: TGTGCCAGCAGGGGGCAGACGAACACCGGGGAGCTGTTTTTT
v_gene: TRBV20-1; abundance: few; j_gene: TRBJ2-5; d_gene: TRBD1; len: 14; CDR3aa: CSARTTGSEETQYF; CDR3nt: TGCAGTGCTAGAACGACAGGGAGTGAGGAGACCCAGTACTTC
v_gene: TRBV20-1; abundance: -; j_gene: TRBJ2-1; d_gene: -; len: 14; CDR3aa: CSARGLERYNEQFF; CDR3nt: TGCAGTGCCCGAGGTCTGGAAAGATACAATGAGCAGTTCTTC